The sample holds many counts of the clone carrying this T cell receptor beta chain. The sample is drawn from a study of T cells in Graves' hyperthyroidism and ophthalmopathy. It was RNA transcripts that yielded the amplified TCR beta CDR3 regions. First-round RT-PCR of the TCR CDR3 relied on the HTBI primer set. In TCRdb, the multiplex PCR reads were re-called with MiXCR into one record per CDR3 protein. The table lists hundreds of thousands of distinct CDR3 sequences, about a sixth of them singletons, with 2.5% to 4% in the top ten. Patients with uncontrolled infections, other autoimmune diseases, pregnancy or lactation were excluded. Diagnoses used clinical symptoms, serum thyroxine and TRAb, thyroid ultrasound and orbital computed tomography. V lost 6 bases and J lost 6, with 21 bases in between. CDR1 is MDHEN, CDR2 SYDVKM, per germline. The CDR3 loop spans 15 amino acids.

The source of this sequence is a woman between 40 and 55 years old with Graves' ophthalmopathy. Sequenced material: blood. The J gene is TRBJ2-7, the V gene TRBV28; D perhaps matches TRBD1 (6 bases). Here the CDR3 DNA reads TGTGCCAGCAGCCCTCCGGGAACAGGGAGTGGCGAGCAGTACTTC. Translating gives CASSPPGTGSGEQYF.